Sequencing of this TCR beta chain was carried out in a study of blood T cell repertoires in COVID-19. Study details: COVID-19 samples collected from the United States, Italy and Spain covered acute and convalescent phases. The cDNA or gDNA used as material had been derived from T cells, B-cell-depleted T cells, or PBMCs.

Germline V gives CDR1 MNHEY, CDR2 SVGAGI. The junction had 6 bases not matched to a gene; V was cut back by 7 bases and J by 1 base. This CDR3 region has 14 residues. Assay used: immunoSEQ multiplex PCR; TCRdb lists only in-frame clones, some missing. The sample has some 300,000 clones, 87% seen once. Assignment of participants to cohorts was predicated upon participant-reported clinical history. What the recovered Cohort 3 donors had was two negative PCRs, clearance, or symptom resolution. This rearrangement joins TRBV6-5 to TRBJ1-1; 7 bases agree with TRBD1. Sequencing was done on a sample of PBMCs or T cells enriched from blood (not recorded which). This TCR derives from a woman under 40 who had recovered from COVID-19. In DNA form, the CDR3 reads TGTGCCAGCATTTCGACAGGGCCGAACACTGAAGCTTTCTTT. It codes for CASISTGPNTEAFF.